This passage covers 29 T cell receptor beta chains from one sample sequenced in a study of T cells after yellow fever vaccination. From the 5' RACE reads, TCRdb called clonotypes with MiXCR, one entry per CDR3 protein. The table lists about 430,000 distinct CDR3 sequences, around a sixth of them singletons, with around 17% in the top ten. The sequencing used PBMCs, collected before the yellow fever booster vaccination. The receptors were gathered from a man between 18 and 35 years old who received the YFV17D yellow fever vaccine.

Points on this clonotype: A much larger clone differs from this one at a single base, so this may be a read error. The gene calls are TRBV9 and TRBJ1-6; 9 nucleotides line up with TRBD1. This CDR3 has 15 amino acids. CDR1 and CDR2 (germline): SGDLS, YYNGEE. V trimming: 3 bases; J trimming: 7 bases; junction bases outside the gene matches: 5. CDR3 bases: TGTGCCAGCAGCGCATCCGGGACAGGGAATTCACCCCTCCACTTT. Amino acids: CASSASGTGNSPLHF.

The CDR3 here is CASSQGAGYSGANVLTF. CDR3 sequence (DNA): TGCGCCAGCAGCCAAGGGGCAGGGTACTCTGGGGCCAACGTCCTGACTTTC. This chain links TRBV4-1 with TRBJ2-6, with a tentative D call TRBD1 (5 bases). The CDR3 has 17 residues. The ends were cut back, 1 base at V and 0 bases at J, with 10 bases in the middle. Germline loops: CDR1 MGHRA, CDR2 YSYEKL.

This clonotype has a count of ten or more. The V call is TRBV30, the J call TRBJ2-3; 8 positions agree with TRBD2. The length of the CDR3 is 15 residues. CDR1 GTSNPN and CDR2 SVGIG come from the germline V gene (reference sequence). V was clipped by 0 bases and J by 4 bases; unmatched bases: 6. CDR3 in DNA: TGTGCCTGGAGTGTAAGCGGGGGTAGTGCAGATACGCAGTATTTT. Translated: CAWSVSGGSADTQYF.

The CDR3 DNA follows: TGTGCCAGCAGCTTGATCACACAGGGAGGGGAGACCCAGTACTTC. Amino acids: CASSLITQGGETQYF. The genes are TRBV5-4 and TRBJ2-5; D might be TRBD2 (7 bases). Germline assignment: CDR1 SGHNT and CDR2 YYREEE (reference sequence). V lost 1 base and J lost 5, with 15 bases in between. This CDR3 region has 15 residues.

The chain has TRBV12-3 or TRBV12-4 and TRBJ2-4, with 9 bases matching TRBD1. Trimming took 1 base from V and 1 from J; bases not matched to a gene: 5. The CDR3 is made up of 17 amino acids. The DNA for the CDR3 is TGTGCCAGCAGTTTAGGGGGACAGGGTTGGGCCAAAAACATTCAGTACTTC. Translating gives CASSLGGQGWAKNIQYF.

This clonotype turned up a few times. This sequence joins TRBV20-1 and TRBJ1-1, with D possibly being TRBD1 (6 bases). This CDR3 has 14 amino acids. V dropped 1 base and J dropped 1 base, with 10 bases sitting between them. CDR1 is DFQATT and CDR2 is SNEGSKA in the germline V gene (reference sequence). The CDR3 region has the DNA TGCAGTGCTAGAGTGGGGGCCCGGAACACTGAAGCTTTCTTT. Translating it yields CSARVGARNTEAFF.

This clonotype was detected a few times. The V call is TRBV15, the J call TRBJ1-1, with a tentative D call TRBD1 (5 bases). Germline V lookup: CDR1 LNHNV, CDR2 YYDKDF (reference sequence). The CDR3 sequence is 13 residues long. V lost 8 bases, J lost 2 bases, and 12 bases lay in between. The CDR3 loop is CATDDGGNTEAFF. CDR3 sequence (DNA): TGTGCCACCGACGACGGGGGAAACACTGAAGCTTTCTTT.

This clonotype was picked up a small number of times. This chain links TRBV29-1 with TRBJ1-1, with D maybe TRBD1 (6 bases). CDR3 size: 13 residues. Germline V gene data show CDR1 as SQVTM and CDR2 as ANQGSEA. Trimming pared 4 bases from V and 2 bases from J, leaving 11 bases between. In DNA form, the CDR3 reads TGCAGCGTTGGTGAGGGGGGAAACACTGAAGCTTTCTTT. This sequence encodes CSVGEGGNTEAFF.

This clonotype was recorded a few times. This rearrangement joins TRBV12-3 or TRBV12-4 to TRBJ2-3; D perhaps matches TRBD1 (6 bases). Trimming removed 5 bases from V and 4 bases from J, with 7 bases in between. This CDR3 contains 12 residues. The CDR3 nucleotides read TGTGCCAGCAGTCAGGGGTCAGATACGCAGTATTTT. This sequence encodes CASSQGSDTQYF.

This chain links TRBV5-5 with TRBJ1-2, with D unclear. Trimming shortened V by 0 bases and J by 2 bases, and 11 bases separated the two germline ends. From germline, CDR1 is SGHKS and CDR2 YYEKEE (reference sequence). The CDR3 sequence is 15 residues long. CDR3 residues: CASSLGVAENYGYTF. In nucleotides, the CDR3 is TGTGCCAGCAGCTTGGGTGTGGCGGAGAACTATGGCTACACCTTC.

This chain uses TRBV20-1 with TRBJ2-3, with 10 bases identical to TRBD2. CDR3 size: 12 residues. After removal of 8 bases from V and 4 bases from J, the junction contained 3 bases not matched to a gene. CDR1 is DFQATT and CDR2 is SNEGSKA in the germline V gene (reference sequence). This CDR3 reads CSHSGGSDTQYF. In nucleotides, the CDR3 is TGCAGTCATAGCGGGGGGTCAGATACGCAGTATTTT.

This clonotype has ten or more counts. CDR3 amino acids: CASSLARTNYGYTF. The CDR3 bases are TGCGCCAGCAGCTTGGCCCGGACAAACTATGGCTACACCTTC. The chain links TRBV5-1 to TRBJ1-2, with D perhaps TRBD1 (5 bases). Germline V gene lookup returns CDR1 SGHRS and CDR2 YFSETQ. The CDR3 runs to 14 residues. V was clipped by 0 bases and J by 2 bases, with 8 bases between them.

This rearrangement joins TRBV5-6 to TRBJ1-6; no clear D. CDR1 is SGHDT and CDR2 is YYEEEE in the germline V gene. This CDR3 is built from 13 residues. Trimming took 5 bases from V and 5 from J, leaving 8 bases between them. The CDR3 reads CASSPRNNSPLHF. The CDR3 nucleotides read TGTGCCAGCAGTCCCCGTAATAATTCACCCCTCCACTTT.

The rearrangement uses TRBV20-1 and TRBJ1-2; D unresolved. V shed 6 bases and J shed 5 bases, with 19 bases lying between them. In germline, CDR1 is DFQATT, CDR2 SNEGSKA (reference sequence). The CDR3 is made up of 14 amino acids. The CDR3 loop is CSAVESRRDYGYTF. As DNA, the CDR3 is TGCAGTGCCGTCGAGTCGAGGAGGGATTATGGCTACACCTTC.

J is TRBJ2-7 and V is TRBV12-3 or TRBV12-4; tentatively, D is TRBD2 (7 bases). The CDR3 spans 11 residues. The ends were cut back, 4 bases at V and 13 bases at J, with 14 bases in the middle. In DNA, the CDR3 is TGTGCCAGCAGTTATGGCGGGGGCCTATACTTC. It is translated as CASSYGGGLYF.

The chain is built from TRBV4-3 and TRBJ2-2; 9 nucleotides agree with TRBD2. Germline CDR1 is LGHNA and CDR2 is YSLEER. There are 15 residues in the CDR3. Germline trimming cut 2 bases from V and 7 bases from J; bases unmatched to any gene: 5. The CDR3 here is CASSQSGGRGGELFF. CDR3 in DNA: TGCGCCAGCAGCCAAAGCGGGGGGCGTGGCGGGGAGCTGTTTTTT.

The V and J genes are TRBV2 and TRBJ1-1, with D maybe TRBD1 (5 bases). The CDR3 runs to 12 residues. The V end lost 0 bases, the J end lost 10 bases, and 9 bases lay between the germline ends. CDR1 and CDR2 from the germline V gene are SNHLY and FYNNEI. The CDR3 here is CASSEAGRGAFF. In DNA form, the CDR3 reads TGTGCCAGCAGTGAAGCGGGACGGGGAGCTTTCTTT.

The rearrangement uses TRBV25-1 and TRBJ1-2, with 12 bases identical to TRBD1. The germline V gene has CDR1 MGHDK and CDR2 SYGVNS. Germline trimming cut 6 bases from V and 3 bases from J; bases unmatched to any gene: 5. CDR3 size: 15 residues. In DNA, the CDR3 is TGTGCCAGCAGGGGGACAGGGGGCCAGGACTATGGCTACACCTTC. Translated: CASRGTGGQDYGYTF.

The table lists this clonotype with a few counts. V usage is TRBV5-1 and J usage is TRBJ2-7; a weak D match, TRBD1 (5 bases). Germline V gives CDR1 SGHRS, CDR2 YFSETQ. The V gene lost 2 bases and the J gene lost 5 bases, with 11 bases spanning the gap. The CDR3 totals 13 residues. As DNA, the CDR3 is TGCGCCAGCAGCTTTGGTAGGGGAAACGAGCAGTACGTC. It codes for CASSFGRGNEQYV.

The V gene is TRBV9, the J gene TRBJ2-2; D is ambiguous. Looked up from germline, CDR1 is SGDLS and CDR2 is YYNGEE. There are 13 residues in the CDR3. Trimming took 0 bases from V and 4 from J, leaving 4 bases between them. The CDR3 DNA is TGTGCCAGCAGCGTAGGACCCACCGGGGAGCTGTTTTTT. This gives the protein CASSVGPTGELFF. Full variable domain (remainder filled in from reference TRBV9 and TRBJ2-2): DSGVTQTPKHLITATGQRVTLRCSPRSGDLSVYWYQQSLDQGLQFLIQYYNGEERAKGNILERFSAQQFPDLHSELNLSSLELGDSALYFCASSVGPTGELFFGEGSRLTVL.

This chain uses TRBV3-1 with TRBJ1-2; D not certain. Germline V CDR1 and CDR2: LGHDT, YNNKEL (reference sequence). Trimming removed 1 base from V and 0 bases from J, with 9 bases in between. The CDR3 has 15 amino acids. The CDR3 DNA reads as TGTGCCAGCAGCCAAGGACTGACTTCTAACTATGGCTACACCTTC. It encodes CASSQGLTSNYGYTF.

The rearrangement joins TRBV6-5 to TRBJ1-1; 11 nucleotides agree with TRBD1. With V trimmed by 6 bases and J by 4 bases, 13 bases remained unmatched. This CDR3 contains 17 residues. Germline CDR1 and CDR2: MNHEY and SVGAGI. This CDR3 is CASRLRDRGFFATEAFF. The CDR3 nucleotides read TGTGCCAGCAGACTCCGGGACAGGGGGTTTTTCGCCACTGAAGCTTTCTTT.

The V call is TRBV10-3, the J call TRBJ2-2; possibly TRBD1 or TRBD2 for D (6 bases each). Germline-derived CDR1 and CDR2 are ENHRY and SYGVKD. V shed 3 bases and J shed 10 bases, with 12 bases lying between them. This CDR3 contains 13 residues. The CDR3 reads CAISEGGGKELFF. The CDR3 nucleotides are TGTGCCATCAGTGAAGGAGGGGGGAAGGAGCTGTTTTTT.

The rearrangement links TRBV5-6 to TRBJ2-5; D might be TRBD1 or TRBD2, each matching 5 bases. Between the trimmed V and J ends, which lost 3 bases and 9 bases, there was a span of 15 bases. CDR3 length equals 13 residues. Germline V CDR1 and CDR2: SGHDT, YYEEEE. In DNA form, the CDR3 reads TGTGCCAGCAGCTCTCCGGGACCTACGGCCCAGTACTTC. Residues: CASSSPGPTAQYF.

The chain joins TRBV27 to TRBJ2-1; 7 nucleotides match TRBD2. V shed 2 bases and J 8 bases; nucleotides not matched to a gene: 6. Germline assignment: CDR1 MNHEY and CDR2 SMNVEV (reference sequence). The CDR3 length is 14 residues. Here the CDR3 reads CASSLTNRGDEQFF. CDR3 nucleotide sequence: TGTGCCAGCAGTTTAACCAACCGGGGGGATGAGCAGTTCTTC.

The genes are TRBV20-1 and TRBJ2-3, with 8 bases aligning to TRBD2. The CDR3 length is 14 residues. V was clipped by 5 bases and J by 4 bases; unmatched bases: 8. CDR1 DFQATT and CDR2 SNEGSKA come from the germline V gene (reference sequence). CDR3 coding DNA: TGCAGTGCTGTCCGGGGGGGCTCGTCAGATACGCAGTATTTT. This codes for CSAVRGGSSDTQYF.

This clonotype was picked up a small number of times. A much more abundant neighbour one base away suggests this may be a read error. The chain links TRBV7-2 to TRBJ2-3; D is possibly TRBD1 (5 bases). The CDR3 extends over 12 amino acids. Germline lookup yields CDR1 SGHTA and CDR2 FQGNSA. This CDR3 reads CASRGQSDTQSF. DNA for the CDR3: TGTGCCAGCAGGGGGCAATCAGATACGCAGTCTTTT.

The chain couples TRBV20-1 to TRBJ2-5, with a weak D call TRBD2 (7 bases). The CDR3 runs to 14 residues. Between the trimmed V and J ends, which lost 6 bases and 2 bases, there was a span of 16 bases. CDR1 DFQATT and CDR2 SNEGSKA come from the germline V gene (reference sequence). The CDR3 reads CSAAAGAAQETQYF. In DNA, the CDR3 is TGCAGTGCGGCCGCGGGGGCCGCTCAAGAGACCCAGTACTTC.

The chain uses TRBV5-1 and TRBJ1-4; D uncertain. The V end lost 3 bases, the J end lost 5 bases, and 8 bases lay between the germline ends. Germline CDR1 SGHRS, CDR2 YFSETQ. The CDR3 loop spans 13 amino acids. CDR3 sequence (DNA): TGCGCCAGCAGCTCCATCCCCAATGAAAAACTGTTTTTT. It codes for CASSSIPNEKLFF.